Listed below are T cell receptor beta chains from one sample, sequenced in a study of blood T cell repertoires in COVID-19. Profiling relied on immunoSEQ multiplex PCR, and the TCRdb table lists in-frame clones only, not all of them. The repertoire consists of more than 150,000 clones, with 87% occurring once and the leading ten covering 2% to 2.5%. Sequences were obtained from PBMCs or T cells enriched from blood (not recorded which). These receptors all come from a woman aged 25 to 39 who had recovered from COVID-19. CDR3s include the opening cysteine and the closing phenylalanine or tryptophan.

CATSGGQGNPGNQPQHF	17	TRBV24-1	TRBJ1-5
CASSTDAPNYGYTF	14	TRBV5-4	TRBJ1-2
CASSQDRGTEAFF	13	TRBV4-3	TRBJ1-1
CASSNLGQANTEAFF	15	TRBV9	TRBJ1-1
CASSSRTGENTGELFF	16	TRBV9	TRBJ2-2
CASSILQASYGYTF	14	TRBV2	TRBJ1-2
CASSTGISTDTQYF	14	TRBV18	TRBJ2-3
CASSSTRDRASNEQFF	16	TRBV6-5	TRBJ2-1
CASSLTRSSGRRNEQFF	17	TRBV7-6	TRBJ2-1
CASSLGPQGAADTQYF	16	TRBV5-8	TRBJ2-3
CASSGSGEGRGTDTQYF	17	TRBV10-1	TRBJ2-3
CASSKDLGGTGNQPQHF	17	TRBV2	TRBJ1-5
CASSYGTGSNTEAFF	15	TRBV6-5	TRBJ1-1
CASSYQSGRDDEQYF	15	TRBV7-9	TRBJ2-7
CATSDPGIAYNEQFF	15	TRBV24-1	TRBJ2-1
CASSIGGRGYGYTF	14	TRBV18	TRBJ1-2
CASSLEYSTQYF	12	TRBV7-2	TRBJ2-5
CAWIAGVSGYEQYF	14	TRBV30	TRBJ2-7
CASSSQGGGYTF	12	TRBV5-1	TRBJ1-2
CASGVDSDYSNQPQHF	16	TRBV2	TRBJ1-5
CASSRGTGVFDEQFF	15	TRBV11-3	TRBJ2-1
CASSLIAGGPNTGELFF	17	TRBV7-2	TRBJ2-2
CASSQGHRGSTEAFF	15	TRBV14	TRBJ1-1
CASGVGGDTEAFF	13	TRBV9	TRBJ1-1
CATGQGATNEKLFF	14	TRBV15	TRBJ1-4
CASSQRTGREQFF	13	TRBV4-3	TRBJ2-1
CASSLESGAGNTIYF	15	TRBV7-2	TRBJ1-3
CASSVLLQDEQFF	13	TRBV9	TRBJ2-1
CASSPGHNYGYTF	13	TRBV5-4	TRBJ1-2
CASSQDKRRPQHF	13	TRBV4-1	TRBJ1-5